The rows below give T cell receptor beta chains drawn from one sample of a study of blood T cell repertoires in COVID-19. Produced via immunoSEQ multiplex PCR; TCRdb's table is partial and in-frame only. The table shows 140,000 or so clones, with 88% occurring only once. Input material: peripheral blood. All receptors come from a human donor with COVID-19, enrolled during active disease. The donor label of this sample is uncertain. CDR3s include the opening cysteine and the closing phenylalanine or tryptophan. D genes are given only for firm matches. The size field is filled for only some rows; it gives once, few, many or a size class.

TRBJ2-7,.,.,TRBV28,TGTGCCAGCAGTTTATGGGGACTCATTAACTACGAGCAGTACTTC,CASSLWGLINYEQYF
TRBJ1-2,TRBD1,.,TRBV7-9,TGTGCCAGCAGCCGGGACAGGGTCGACGGCTACACCTTC,CASSRDRVDGYTF
TRBJ2-5,TRBD2,.,TRBV15,TGTGCCACCAGGTTGGGGAGGGACCAAGAGACCCAGTACTTC,CATRLGRDQETQYF
TRBJ1-1,TRBD1,.,TRBV9,TGTGCCAGCAGCATCCGGCCGGGACAGGGGACTGAAGCTTTCTTT,CASSIRPGQGTEAFF
TRBJ2-7,TRBD2,.,TRBV7-6,TGTGCCAGCAGCTTAAGTCCTAGCGGGAGGGACTACGAGCAGTACTTC,CASSLSPSGRDYEQYF
TRBJ2-3,TRBD2,.,TRBV7-9,TGTGCCAGCAGCTTGGCCGGGGGGACAGATACGCAGTATTTT,CASSLAGGTDTQYF
TRBJ2-1,.,.,TRBV6-5,TGTGCCAGCAGTTGGGCTGTACAGTACAATGAGCAGTTCTTC,CASSWAVQYNEQFF
TRBJ2-1,.,.,TRBV7-9,TGTGCCACCGCACGAGGGCTCAGCTCCTACAATGAGCAGTTCTTC,CATARGLSSYNEQFF
TRBJ2-1,TRBD1,.,TRBV10-3,TGTGCCATCAGTGAGTCTGGGACAGGGGGGTCAGGGGAGCAGTTCTTC,CAISESGTGGSGEQFF
TRBJ1-1,TRBD1,.,TRBV6-5,TGTGCCAGCCGACAGGGGCCAGCGGCTTTCTTT,CASRQGPAAFF
TRBJ2-3,.,.,TRBV7-9,TGTGCCAGCAGCCTTTACGGGGGAAGCACAGATACGCAGTATTTT,CASSLYGGSTDTQYF
TRBJ2-1,.,few,TRBV19,TGTGCCAGTAGTACCTCAGGGCCCCTTGAGCAGTTCTTC,CASSTSGPLEQFF
TRBJ2-1,TRBD1,.,TRBV11-1,TGTGCCAGCAGCCTCGACCGGACAGGGGGAAAAAATGAGCAGTTCTTC,CASSLDRTGGKNEQFF
TRBJ2-2,.,.,TRBV9,TGTGCCAGCAGCGTAGCCGGCCGGGCCGGGGAGCTGTTTTTT,CASSVAGRAGELFF
TRBJ2-2,.,.,TRBV7-2,TGTGCCAGCAGCTCGTACAGAAACACCGGGGAGCTGTTTTTT,CASSSYRNTGELFF
TRBJ2-7,.,.,TRBV11-3,TGTGCCAGCAGCTTAGAATACAGGCCGGGAGCCTACGAGCAGTACTTC,CASSLEYRPGAYEQYF
TRBJ1-6,.,.,TRBV7-9,TGTGCCAGCAGCTTAGGGGGCGGCGGGGCAGGGTCACCCCTCCACTTT,CASSLGGGGAGSPLHF
TRBJ1-2,TRBD1,.,TRBV11-3,TGTGCCAGCAGCCCACGGACAGGGCTGGGCTACACCTTC,CASSPRTGLGYTF
TRBJ1-2,.,.,TRBV7-9,TGTGCCAGCAGCTCCCGGGATCTTTATGGCTACACCTTC,CASSSRDLYGYTF
TRBJ1-6,.,.,TRBV11-3,TGTGCCAGCAGCTTATATTCTTCAGATTCACCCCTCCACTTT,CASSLYSSDSPLHF
TRBJ2-2,.,.,TRBV28,TGTGCCAGCACCTCCCCCGCGGAGACCGGGGAGCTGTTTTTT,CASTSPAETGELFF
TRBJ2-5,.,.,TRBV3-1/TRBV3-2,TGTGCCAGCAGCCCCCTCAGAGGCGAGACCCAGTACTTC,CASSPLRGETQYF
TRBJ1-5,.,.,TRBV24-1,TGTGCCACCGGTTCGGCAGGGCGCAATCAGCCCCAGCATTTT,CATGSAGRNQPQHF
TRBJ1-2,.,.,TRBV21-1,TGTGCCAGCAGCGCAAAGCGGACAGGACCCATCTATGGCTACACCTTC,CASSAKRTGPIYGYTF
TRBJ2-7,TRBD1,few,TRBV9,TGTGCCAGCAGCGTAGGGACAGGGGCCCTCTACGAGCAGTACTTC,CASSVGTGALYEQYF
TRBJ1-1,.,few,TRBV2,TGTGCCAGCAGTGAAAGACAGATGAACACTGAAGCTTTCTTT,CASSERQMNTEAFF
TRBJ2-7,TRBD1,.,TRBV6-5,TGTGCCAGCAGCCGGACAGGGGACTACGAGCAGTACTTC,CASSRTGDYEQYF
TRBJ1-2,.,.,TRBV19,TGTGCCAGTAGTATTAGCAGCGACTATGGCTACACCTTC,CASSISSDYGYTF
TRBJ2-1,TRBD2,.,TRBV14,TGTGCCAGCAGCCAAGAGAGGGCGGGGGGGCTCGATGAGCAGTTCTTC,CASSQERAGGLDEQFF
TRBJ2-5,.,.,TRBV7-9,TGTGCCAGCAGGCCCGACAGCGTGGGGGAGACCCAGTACTTC,CASRPDSVGETQYF
TRBJ1-6,.,.,TRBV5-4,TGTGCCAGCAGCTCGACAGTCGATAATTCACCCCTCCACTTT,CASSSTVDNSPLHF
TRBJ1-5,.,.,TRBV27,TGTGCCAGCAGTCTGGCAGGACAGCCGATAGGGGCCCAGCATTTT,CASSLAGQPIGAQHF
TRBJ1-4,.,.,TRBV25-1,TGTGCCAGCAGCCTCACGGCGGGGGGGGTTGCTGAAAAACTGTTTTTT,CASSLTAGGVAEKLFF